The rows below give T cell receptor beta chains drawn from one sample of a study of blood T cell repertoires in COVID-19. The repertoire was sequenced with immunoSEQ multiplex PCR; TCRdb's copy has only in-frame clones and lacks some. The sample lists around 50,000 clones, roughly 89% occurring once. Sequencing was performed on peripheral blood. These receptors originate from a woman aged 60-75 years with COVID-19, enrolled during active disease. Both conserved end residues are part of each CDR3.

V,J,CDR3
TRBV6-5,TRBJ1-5,CASRPGQGNQPQHF
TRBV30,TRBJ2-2,CAWRATWGTSGSITGELFF
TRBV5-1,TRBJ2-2,CASSLGRGPTGELFF
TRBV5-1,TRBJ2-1,CASSLAAGSYNEQFF
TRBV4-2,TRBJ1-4,CASSQAGTNEKLFF
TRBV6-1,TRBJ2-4,CASSERQRGGLAKNIQYF
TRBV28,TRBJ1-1,CASSLSGTGNTEAFF
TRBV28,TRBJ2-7,CASSGRGAPSYEQYF
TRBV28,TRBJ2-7,CASSTNGGTEIYEQYF
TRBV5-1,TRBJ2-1,CASSLGQADEQFF
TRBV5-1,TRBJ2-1,CASSLVRFGEQFF
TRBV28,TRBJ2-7,CASRRLAGLESYEQYF
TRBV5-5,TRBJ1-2,CASSLVTGTGNGYTF
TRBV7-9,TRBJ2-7,CASSWDSRPYEQYF
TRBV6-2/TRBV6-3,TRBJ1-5,CASSFQAQPQHF
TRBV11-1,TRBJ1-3,CASSSDRGLGNTIYF
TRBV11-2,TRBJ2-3,CASSPAPTGDTDTQYF
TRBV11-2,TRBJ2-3,CASSLRQGSARTDTQYF
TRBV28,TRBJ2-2,CASSNLGTGGTGELFF
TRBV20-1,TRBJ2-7,CSASGALAGVYEQYF
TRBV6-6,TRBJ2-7,CASSYPGGFSYEQYF
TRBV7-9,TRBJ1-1,CASRRSGQANTEAFF
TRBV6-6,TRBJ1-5,CASSYSGQGTGQPQHF
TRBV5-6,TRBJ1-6,CASSLSRAPLHF
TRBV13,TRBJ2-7,CASSFWDSSYEQYF
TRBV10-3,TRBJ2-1,CAISASGTSGGYNEQFF
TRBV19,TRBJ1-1,CASSTGPGSTEAFF
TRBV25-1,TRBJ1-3,CASSDPRDYSGNTIYF
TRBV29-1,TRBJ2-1,CSGTTSYNEQFF
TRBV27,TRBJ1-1,CASSLRDRYTEAFF
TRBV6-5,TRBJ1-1,CASSPGQRNTEAFF
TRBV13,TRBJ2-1,CASSTTGLARNNEQFF
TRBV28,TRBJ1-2,CASSPLREGEAYGYTF
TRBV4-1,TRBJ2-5,CASTGLADETQYF
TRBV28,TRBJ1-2,CASTPTNYGYTF
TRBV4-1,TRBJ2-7,CASSLTSGRYEQYF
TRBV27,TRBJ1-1,CASSTRVGGVNTEAFF
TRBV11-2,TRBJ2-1,CASSERGSFSYNEQFF
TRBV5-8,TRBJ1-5,CASSRDRGQPNTPQHF
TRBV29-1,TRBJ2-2,CSVVGTGVTGELFF
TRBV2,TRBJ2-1,CASSGRGEQFF
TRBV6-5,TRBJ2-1,CASSRRESYNEQFF
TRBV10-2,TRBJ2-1,CASRGETGQYNEQFF
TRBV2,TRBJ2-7,CASSDGGRGVGYEQYF